A selection of T cell receptor beta chains follows, all from one sample in a study of cytomegalovirus exposure and HLA in healthy donors. Here immunoSEQ multiplex PCR was the method, and the copy in TCRdb shows in-frame clones only, minus some. Found here are roughly 100,000 clones, 60% to 85% of them singletons; the top ten hold over 4%. Sequencing was performed on PBMCs. The receptor source for this set is a man aged 45-60 years in good health and CMV-seropositive. Each CDR3 is given with its conserved first and last residue. D genes are given only for firm matches. Only part of the rows carry a size: once, few, many, or a class if the clone is expanded.

D: TRBD2; V: TRBV2; J: TRBJ2-1; size: -; CDR3: CASRTSGNNEQFF; DNA: TGTGCCAGCAGGACTAGCGGAAACAATGAGCAGTTCTTC
D: TRBD2; V: TRBV27; J: TRBJ2-1; size: -; CDR3: CASSPGTSGRTEQFF; DNA: TGTGCCAGCAGTCCAGGGACTAGCGGGAGGACTGAGCAGTTCTTC
D: -; V: TRBV2; J: TRBJ1-2; size: once; CDR3: CASRRGQSNNYGYTF; DNA: TGTGCCAGCAGGAGAGGACAGTCGAATAACTATGGCTACACCTTC
D: -; V: TRBV29-1; J: TRBJ2-3; size: -; CDR3: CSVEPTNLPQDTQYF; DNA: TGCAGCGTTGAGCCCACCAATTTACCACAAGATACGCAGTATTTT
D: -; V: TRBV10-3; J: TRBJ1-1; size: -; CDR3: CAISESGQMNTEAFF; DNA: TGTGCCATCAGTGAATCTGGACAAATGAACACTGAAGCTTTCTTT
D: TRBD1; V: TRBV30; J: TRBJ2-7; size: -; CDR3: CAWSAGQLYEQYF; DNA: TGTGCCTGGAGTGCGGGACAGCTCTACGAGCAGTACTTC
D: -; V: TRBV2; J: TRBJ2-4; size: -; CDR3: CASNGPPRGHIQYF; DNA: TGTGCCAGCAATGGGCCCCCCAGAGGGCACATTCAGTACTTC
D: -; V: TRBV6-5; J: TRBJ2-7; size: -; CDR3: CASRISQGGTYEQYF; DNA: TGTGCCAGCAGGATTTCACAGGGTGGGACCTACGAGCAGTACTTC
D: TRBD1; V: TRBV11-2; J: TRBJ2-7; size: -; CDR3: CASSQGQGSVYEQYF; DNA: TGTGCCAGCAGCCAAGGACAGGGAAGCGTCTACGAGCAGTACTTC
D: -; V: TRBV18; J: TRBJ2-1; size: once; CDR3: CASSPSSPENEQFF; DNA: TGTGCCAGCTCACCATCGTCTCCAGAAAACGAGCAGTTCTTC
D: TRBD1; V: TRBV19; J: TRBJ2-5; size: -; CDR3: CASSILGQGGETQYF; DNA: TGTGCCAGTAGTATCCTCGGACAGGGAGGAGAGACCCAGTACTTC
D: TRBD1; V: TRBV7-8; J: TRBJ1-5; size: -; CDR3: CASTSGQGLGQPQHF; DNA: TGTGCCAGCACCTCGGGACAGGGGCTCGGACAGCCCCAGCATTTT
D: -; V: TRBV19; J: TRBJ1-3; size: -; CDR3: CASSRQALYSGNTIYF; DNA: TGTGCCAGTAGCAGACAGGCCCTCTACTCTGGAAACACCATATATTTT
D: -; V: TRBV7-2; J: TRBJ2-1; size: -; CDR3: CASSLVLYNEQFF; DNA: TGTGCCAGCAGCTTAGTGCTATACAATGAGCAGTTCTTC
D: TRBD1; V: TRBV5-1; J: TRBJ1-6; size: -; CDR3: CASSLESGQGNSPLHF; DNA: TGCGCCAGCAGCTTGGAATCGGGACAGGGAAATTCACCCCTCCACTTT
D: -; V: TRBV6-5; J: TRBJ2-1; size: -; CDR3: CASSLKTRGEQFF; DNA: TGTGCCAGCAGTCTGAAAACCCGAGGAGAGCAGTTCTTC
D: TRBD2; V: TRBV10-3; J: TRBJ2-7; size: -; CDR3: CAISVLRETPYEQYF; DNA: TGTGCCATCAGTGTACTGCGGGAGACACCCTACGAGCAGTACTTC
D: TRBD2; V: TRBV19; J: TRBJ2-1; size: -; CDR3: CASSIVGLAGLANPYNEQFF; DNA: TGTGCCAGTAGTATAGTTGGACTAGCGGGACTCGCCAACCCTTACAATGAGCAGTTCTTC
D: TRBD2; V: TRBV6-5; J: TRBJ2-1; size: -; CDR3: CASSYRSLAGGEQFF; DNA: TGTGCCAGCAGTTACCGGTCACTAGCGGGGGGGGAGCAGTTCTTC
D: TRBD1; V: TRBV15; J: TRBJ1-3; size: -; CDR3: CATSSAGQGPSSGNTIYF; DNA: TGTGCCACCAGCAGCGCGGGACAGGGTCCCAGCTCTGGAAACACCATATATTTT
D: -; V: TRBV27; J: TRBJ2-7; size: -; CDR3: CASSSLNRDNSYEQYF; DNA: TGTGCCAGCAGTTCCCTAAACCGGGACAACTCCTACGAGCAGTACTTC
D: TRBD2; V: TRBV18; J: TRBJ2-3; size: -; CDR3: CASSAPVGGADTQYF; DNA: TGTGCCAGCTCAGCGCCCGTGGGAGGGGCAGATACGCAGTATTTT
D: TRBD1; V: TRBV4-3; J: TRBJ2-1; size: -; CDR3: CASSQDNRGNEQFF; DNA: TGCGCCAGCAGCCAAGATAACAGGGGGAATGAGCAGTTCTTC
D: TRBD2; V: TRBV6-5; J: TRBJ2-3; size: -; CDR3: CASSSPLAGASTQYF; DNA: TGTGCCAGCAGTTCTCCTCTAGCGGGAGCGAGTACGCAGTATTTT
D: -; V: TRBV27; J: TRBJ1-4; size: -; CDR3: CASSLDGEIKEKLFF; DNA: TGTGCCAGCAGTTTAGACGGGGAAATTAAAGAAAAACTGTTTTTT
D: TRBD2; V: TRBV5-1; J: TRBJ2-1; size: -; CDR3: CASSLSLAVASYNEQFF; DNA: TGCGCCAGCAGCTTGAGTCTAGCGGTGGCCTCCTACAATGAGCAGTTCTTC
D: TRBD1; V: TRBV18; J: TRBJ2-2; size: few; CDR3: CASSSSGTGGTGELFF; DNA: TGTGCCAGCTCATCATCCGGGACAGGGGGCACCGGGGAGCTGTTTTTT
D: -; V: TRBV6-5; J: TRBJ1-4; size: -; CDR3: CASRMGPAGEKLFF; DNA: TGTGCCAGCAGAATGGGACCGGCGGGGGAAAAACTGTTTTTT
D: TRBD1; V: TRBV6-1; J: TRBJ1-3; size: -; CDR3: CASIEGQGGNTIYF; DNA: TGTGCCAGCATTGAGGGACAGGGAGGAAACACCATATATTTT
D: TRBD2; V: TRBV5-1; J: TRBJ2-7; size: -; CDR3: CASSVGTSGTYEQYF; DNA: TGCGCCAGCAGCGTCGGGACTAGCGGAACCTACGAGCAGTACTTC
D: -; V: TRBV13; J: TRBJ2-3; size: few; CDR3: CASSLAGAGDTQYF; DNA: TGTGCCAGCAGCTTAGCGGGAGCGGGAGATACGCAGTATTTT
D: TRBD1; V: TRBV2; J: TRBJ1-5; size: -; CDR3: CASNRGRGNQPQHF; DNA: TGTGCCAGCAATAGGGGGCGCGGCAATCAGCCCCAGCATTTT
D: TRBD1; V: TRBV5-5; J: TRBJ2-5; size: -; CDR3: CASSLAQGETQYF; DNA: TGTGCCAGCAGCTTGGCACAGGGGGAGACCCAGTACTTC
D: TRBD2; V: TRBV7-8; J: TRBJ2-4; size: -; CDR3: CASSPAGSQNIQYF; DNA: TGTGCCAGCAGCCCAGCGGGATCTCAAAACATTCAGTACTTC
D: TRBD2; V: TRBV7-3; J: TRBJ2-5; size: -; CDR3: CASSELAGGYETQYF; DNA: TGTGCCAGCAGCGAACTAGCGGGAGGGTACGAGACCCAGTACTTC
D: TRBD2; V: TRBV4-2; J: TRBJ2-3; size: -; CDR3: CASSQDGASGSPTDTQYF; DNA: TGTGCCAGCAGCCAAGATGGGGCTAGCGGGAGCCCCACAGATACGCAGTATTTT
D: -; V: TRBV11-2; J: TRBJ2-1; size: -; CDR3: CASSFDSSTVPYNEQFF; DNA: TGTGCCAGCAGCTTTGATTCGTCGACAGTTCCCTACAATGAGCAGTTCTTC
D: -; V: TRBV19; J: TRBJ1-3; size: once; CDR3: CASSNREFSGNTIYF; DNA: TGTGCCAGTAGTAACAGGGAATTCTCTGGAAACACCATATATTTT
D: -; V: TRBV6-1; J: TRBJ1-1; size: once; CDR3: CASSAIRGAGPNTEAFF; DNA: TGTGCCAGCAGTGCTATCCGGGGGGCCGGACCGAACACTGAAGCTTTCTTT
D: -; V: TRBV18; J: TRBJ1-4; size: -; CDR3: CASSPSRGNEKLFF; DNA: TGTGCCAGCTCACCTAGCCGGGGGAATGAAAAACTGTTTTTT
D: TRBD1; V: TRBV5-1; J: TRBJ1-1; size: -; CDR3: CASSKDRGADTEAFF; DNA: TGCGCCAGCAGCAAGGACAGGGGAGCAGACACTGAAGCTTTCTTT
D: TRBD2; V: TRBV12-5; J: TRBJ2-3; size: -; CDR3: CASGTGTSGSSTDTQYF; DNA: TGTGCTAGTGGAACCGGGACTAGCGGGAGCAGCACAGATACGCAGTATTTT
D: -; V: TRBV28; J: TRBJ2-1; size: once; CDR3: CASSPAVVRNEQFF; DNA: TGTGCCAGCAGTCCCGCCGTCGTGCGCAATGAGCAGTTCTTC
D: TRBD1; V: TRBV7-9; J: TRBJ1-4; size: -; CDR3: CSSNFGDRDNEKLFF; DNA: TGTTCCAGCAACTTTGGGGACAGGGATAATGAAAAACTGTTTTTT
D: -; V: TRBV28; J: TRBJ1-4; size: -; CDR3: CASSFSDGTEKLFF; DNA: TGTGCCAGCAGTTTTAGCGACGGCACTGAAAAACTGTTTTTT
D: TRBD2; V: TRBV4-1; J: TRBJ2-7; size: few; CDR3: CASSHLSSGSIDEQYF; DNA: TGCGCCAGCAGCCACCTCTCTAGCGGGAGTATTGACGAGCAGTACTTC
D: -; V: TRBV6-1; J: TRBJ1-5; size: few; CDR3: CASSEAGQQNQPQHF; DNA: TGTGCCAGCAGTGAGGCCGGACAGCAAAATCAGCCCCAGCATTTT
D: -; V: TRBV7-8; J: TRBJ2-7; size: -; CDR3: CASSLGGGAVYEQYF; DNA: TGTGCCAGCAGCTTAGGGGGGGGCGCGGTATACGAGCAGTACTTC
D: TRBD2; V: TRBV5-1; J: TRBJ2-3; size: few; CDR3: CASSWGGDTQYF; DNA: TGCGCCAGCAGCTGGGGGGGAGATACGCAGTATTTT
D: TRBD2; V: TRBV9; J: TRBJ2-3; size: -; CDR3: CASSEPAGGRADTQYF; DNA: TGTGCCAGCAGCGAACCAGCGGGAGGGCGGGCAGATACGCAGTATTTT
D: -; V: TRBV19; J: TRBJ2-3; size: few; CDR3: CASSMVRGLISTDTQYF; DNA: TGTGCCAGTAGTATGGTTCGCGGTCTAATTAGCACAGATACGCAGTATTTT
D: TRBD2; V: TRBV4-1; J: TRBJ2-1; size: -; CDR3: CASSQDPSGRHNEQFF; DNA: TGCGCCAGCAGCCAAGATCCCAGCGGGAGACACAATGAGCAGTTCTTC
D: -; V: TRBV28; J: TRBJ2-7; size: -; CDR3: CASSFGHNYEQYF; DNA: TGTGCCAGCAGTTTCGGACATAACTACGAGCAGTACTTC
D: TRBD1; V: TRBV6-1; J: TRBJ2-7; size: -; CDR3: CASSDVFGTGDYEQYF; DNA: TGTGCCAGCAGTGACGTGTTTGGGACAGGGGACTACGAGCAGTACTTC
D: TRBD2; V: TRBV10-3; J: TRBJ2-3; size: once; CDR3: CAISESILAENTQYF; DNA: TGTGCCATCAGTGAGTCGATTCTAGCGGAGAATACGCAGTATTTT